A single sample is the source of the 14 T cell receptor beta chains below, sequenced in a study of cytotoxic CD8 clonotypes in ibrutinib-treated CLL. Profiled with immunoSEQ multiplex PCR; TCRdb holds only in-frame clones, not every one. Of about 200,000 clones detected, roughly three quarters appear once; the ten largest clones hold 5.9%. The material sequenced was PBMCs, taken after 12 months of ibrutinib treatment. The receptors shown here come from a human donor with chronic lymphocytic leukemia.

This chain joins TRBV29-1 and TRBJ1-1, with 9 bases identical to TRBD1. The CDR3 covers 14 residues. Per germline, CDR1 SQVTM and CDR2 ANQGSEA. The V and J ends lost 6 bases and 5 bases, in that order; junction bases with no gene match: 10. CDR3 in amino acids: CSVPTDRGRTEAFF. The DNA for the CDR3 is TGCAGCGTCCCGACCGACAGGGGGAGAACTGAAGCTTTCTTT.

V is TRBV30 and J is TRBJ1-4, with D unclear. The germline V and J ends were trimmed by 8 bases and 10 bases, with 17 bases remaining between them. The CDR3 consists of 12 residues. Germline V gene lookup returns CDR1 GTSNPN and CDR2 SVGIG (reference sequence). The CDR3 DNA sequence: TGTGCCCACTCCTTATCCGGCGGAAAACTGTTTTTT. This codes for CAHSLSGGKLFF.

This sequence joins TRBV18 and TRBJ1-4; 7 nucleotides match TRBD1. Germline V CDR1 and CDR2: KGHSH, LQKENI. J was trimmed by 4 bases and V by 2 bases; bases with no gene match: 1. The CDR3 has 14 amino acids. CDR3 residues: CASSPDRVNEKLFF. CDR3 sequence (DNA): TGTGCCAGCTCACCAGACAGGGTTAATGAAAAACTGTTTTTT.

This clone was detected a few times. The V and J genes are TRBV7-3 and TRBJ2-7; D unclear. Germline CDR1 and CDR2: SGHTA and FQGTGA. The CDR3 spans 11 residues. The V and J ends lost 3 bases and 1 base respectively, with 1 base between them. This CDR3 reads CASSFSYEQYF. The CDR3 bases are TGTGCCAGCAGCTTTTCCTACGAGCAGTACTTC.

The rearrangement uses TRBV10-1 and TRBJ2-3; 8 bases align to TRBD2. Germline V gene lookup returns CDR1 WNHNN and CDR2 SYGVQD (reference sequence). The CDR3 loop spans 13 amino acids. J lost 1 base, V lost 9 bases, and 3 bases had no gene match. CDR3 sequence reads: CASLLAGTDTQYF. DNA of the CDR3: TGCGCCAGTTTACTAGCGGGCACAGATACGCAGTATTTT.

This clone has more than one count but fewer than ten. The chain combines TRBV9 with TRBJ2-3; possibly TRBD1 or TRBD2 for D (5 bases each). Trimming removed 6 bases at V and 2 bases at J, with 19 bases between. CDR1 SGDLS and CDR2 YYNGEE come from the germline V gene. There are 16 residues in the CDR3. The CDR3 loop is CASTRGEWAHTDTQYF. CDR3 DNA: TGTGCCAGCACCCGAGGGGAGTGGGCCCACACAGATACGCAGTATTTT.

This chain uses TRBV30 with TRBJ1-4; D perhaps matches TRBD1 (5 bases). CDR1 is GTSNPN and CDR2 is SVGIG in the germline V gene (reference sequence). The germline V and J ends were trimmed by 5 bases and 7 bases, with 14 bases remaining between them. The CDR3 length is 13 residues. The CDR3 spells CAWGRGDFEKLFF. CDR3 DNA: TGTGCCTGGGGGAGGGGAGATTTTGAAAAACTGTTTTTT.

The chain carries TRBV19 and TRBJ2-7; D is tentatively TRBD1 or TRBD2 (5 bases each). The CDR3 is 14 amino acids. V was clipped by 6 bases and J by 3 bases, with 15 bases between them. CDR1 and CDR2 from the germline V gene are LNHDA and SQIVND (reference sequence). The CDR3 reads CASSIRDGYYEQYF. Here the CDR3 DNA reads TGTGCCAGTAGCATTCGGGACGGATACTACGAGCAGTACTTC.

This clone was recorded only once. The J gene is TRBJ2-5, the V gene TRBV20-1, with D unresolved. The CDR3 runs to 11 residues. Germline loops: CDR1 DFQATT, CDR2 SNEGSKA (reference sequence). Trimming stripped 7 bases from V and 2 bases from J, with 8 bases between. The CDR3 nucleotides are TGCAGTGTGATTCGGCAAGAGACCCAGTACTTC. It encodes CSVIRQETQYF.

The V gene is TRBV28, the J gene TRBJ2-1, with TRBD2 matching over 7 bases. There are 16 residues in the CDR3. V gave up 2 bases and J gave up 0 bases; unmatched junction bases: 4. Germline CDR1 and CDR2: MDHEN and SYDVKM. CDR3 region: CASSLVASGSYNEQFF. CDR3 coding DNA: TGTGCCAGCAGTTTAGTCGCTAGCGGCTCCTACAATGAGCAGTTCTTC.

The rearrangement links TRBV15 to TRBJ1-4; TRBD1 matches at 7 bases. CDR1 is LNHNV and CDR2 is YYDKDF in the germline V gene (reference sequence). CDR3 length: 14 residues. The ends lost 9 bases at V and 5 bases at J; junction bases unmatched: 9. The DNA for the CDR3 is TGTGCCACAGGTCCGGGACAGATAAATGAAAAACTGTTTTTT. Its translation: CATGPGQINEKLFF.

The gene calls are TRBV30 and TRBJ1-5; maybe TRBD1 (5 bases). The CDR3 sequence is 15 residues long. CDR1 is GTSNPN and CDR2 is SVGIG in the germline V gene (reference sequence). V lost 0 bases and J lost 3, with 12 bases in between. The CDR3 nucleotides read TGTGCCTGGAGTGTAGGGGATGGCCTCAATCAGCCCCAGCATTTT. Its translation is CAWSVGDGLNQPQHF.

This clone was seen only a few times. The CDR3 DNA reads as TGTGCCAGCAGCTTATCCCTTGAAGCTTTCTTT. Amino acids: CASSLSLEAFF. The chain links TRBV5-6 to TRBJ1-1; D remains unclear. From germline, CDR1 is SGHDT and CDR2 YYEEEE. The CDR3 is 11 residues long. With 2 bases removed from V and 7 bases from J, the gap between germline ends came to 6 bases.

The rearrangement uses TRBV19 and TRBJ1-2; perhaps TRBD1 as D (5 bases). V was cut by 10 bases and J by 4 bases, with 13 bases left in between. Germline V CDR1 and CDR2: LNHDA, SQIVND (reference sequence). CDR3 length equals 12 residues. The CDR3 is CATSDSLYGYTF. The CDR3 DNA reads TGTGCCACCTCTGACAGCCTCTATGGCTACACCTTC.